This T cell receptor beta chain appears in the sequencing data of a study of T cell repertoires in cytomegalovirus infection. Looking at the study overall: CMV infection together with matching HLA type was indicated by public TCR beta signatures. Points from the study as a whole: HLA-C-restricted CMV clonotypes gave the most frequent clonotype in two of eight donors. Cumulative public TCR beta family frequency identified CMV carriers with the relevant HLA.

Looked up from germline, CDR1 is SGHTA and CDR2 is FQGTGA. The CDR3 totals 14 residues. Trimming left V 2 bases short and J 7 bases short, with 14 bases between. TCRdb reprocessed the reads with MiXCR, giving one entry per CDR3 protein. The sample lists about 900,000 distinct CDR3 sequences; around 32% were seen once. This clonotype was recorded a few times. Its target is unknown. The chain recombines TRBV7-3 with TRBJ2-5, with a possible D match to TRBD2 (6 bases). This specimen consisted of cultured CD8+ T cells from PBMCs, obtained from culture after CMV antigen stimulation. This TCR came from a human donor in good health (CMV status not recorded). Some clones in this sample may be carry-over from other donors' samples. The CDR3 bases are TGTGCCAGCAGCTTAGGGCAGCCGGGAGCGACCCAGTACTTC. It specifies CASSLGQPGATQYF.